The rows below give T cell receptor beta chains drawn from one sample of a study of cytomegalovirus exposure and HLA in healthy donors. Sequenced by immunoSEQ multiplex PCR; TCRdb stores in-frame clones only, minus some. The table has over 150,000 clones, almost 85% seen once. The specimen was PBMCs. The receptors stem from a boy aged 2 to 9 in good health and CMV-seronegative. CDR3s include the opening cysteine and the closing phenylalanine or tryptophan. The size entry is marked missing in some rows and otherwise reads once, few, many or a size class.

V	size	J	CDR3
TRBV19	-	TRBJ2-7	CASSIRREGYEQYF
TRBV5-1	-	TRBJ1-2	CASSSGQEFSF
TRBV25-1	-	TRBJ1-1	CASSESGTGNTEAFF
TRBV6-1	-	TRBJ2-7	CASRDRLSYEQYF
TRBV2	-	TRBJ1-2	CASSELDSGTNYGYTF
TRBV28	few	TRBJ2-7	CASSLYLGLASYEQYF
TRBV4-2	-	TRBJ2-7	CASSQGRGYYEQYF
TRBV12-5	few	TRBJ1-1	CASGLERGEAFF
TRBV10-1	-	TRBJ2-2	CASSESFPGLAHIGELFF
TRBV6-4	few	TRBJ2-3	CASNQQVAHTDTQYF
TRBV2	-	TRBJ2-1	CASSVGGRKTYNEQFF
TRBV7-9	-	TRBJ1-4	CASSTNRGPGEKLFF
TRBV28	once	TRBJ1-2	CASSLGQGMGNYGYTF
TRBV6-1	-	TRBJ2-5	CASRSAGLSTETQYF
TRBV10-3	-	TRBJ2-2	CANRAGTGELFF
TRBV7-3	-	TRBJ2-1	CASSLLYNEQFF
TRBV2	-	TRBJ2-1	CASSEAVAGEQFF
TRBV5-1	-	-	CASSLDYEQYF
TRBV5-1	-	TRBJ2-5	CASSLGPGQGKTQYF
TRBV19	-	TRBJ1-1	CASIADGQTEAFF
TRBV29-1	once	TRBJ1-2	CSVDRGYYGYTF
TRBV29-1	-	TRBJ2-2	CSVGMGAGNGELFF
TRBV11-2	-	TRBJ1-4	CASSLGPIGEGGREKLFF
TRBV28	-	TRBJ2-7	CASSWGPGQDYYEQYF
TRBV5-5	-	TRBJ1-2	CASSLGGGNGYTF
TRBV2	-	TRBJ2-1	CASRARIDEQFF